Following are 32 T cell receptor beta chains from one sample sequenced in a study of memory CD4+ T cells and cytomegalovirus serostatus (dated by TCRdb to the late 2010s). A FACSAria II was used to sort memory CD4+ T cells, defined as single viable CD3+CD4+CD8-CD45RO+ cells. The library relied on the immunoSEQ multiplex PCR assay. Drawn from immuneACCESS, this table holds only the in-frame rearrangements with V and J called that TCRdb kept. Clones are partly lost; checked studies trace under half to an unresolved V gene and leave the rest unexplained. The sample table records 60,000 to 70,000 clones; 80% of these occur just once. The biggest ten clones account for approximately 0.53% of the sample. Sequenced: memory CD4+ T cells from blood. The receptors shown here come from an adult in good health and CMV-seronegative. Some clones in this sample may be carry-over from other donors' samples.

Comments on this clone: This same CDR3 is encoded by further DNA sequences in the sample. The chain carries TRBV20-1 and TRBJ1-1; D unresolved. The germline V gene has CDR1 DFQATT and CDR2 SNEGSKA (reference sequence). The CDR3 contains 11 residues. Deletions cut 5 bases from V and 1 base from J, with 5 bases between. The CDR3 loop is CSAPENTEAFF. The CDR3 nucleotides are TGCAGTGCTCCGGAGAACACTGAAGCTTTCTTT.

The genes are TRBV28 and TRBJ1-4; TRBD1 is a possible D gene (5 bases). CDR3 length: 15 amino acids. Trimming cost V 6 bases and J 8 bases, with 19 bases left between them. From germline, CDR1 is MDHEN and CDR2 SYDVKM. The CDR3 is CASRSFGGDWEKLFF. The CDR3 DNA reads TGTGCCAGCAGGAGTTTCGGGGGGGATTGGGAAAAACTGTTTTTT.

The chain is built from TRBV30 and TRBJ2-7; D possibly corresponds to TRBD2 (5 bases). Trimming removed 1 base from V and 0 bases from J, with 10 bases in between. The CDR3 extends over 14 amino acids. CDR1 and CDR2 from the germline V gene are GTSNPN and SVGIG (reference sequence). As DNA, the CDR3 is TGTGCCTGGAGTGGGCTAGCCTACTCCTACGAGCAGTACTTC. Protein product: CAWSGLAYSYEQYF.

V is TRBV7-2 and J is TRBJ1-5; no definite D call. The CDR3 has 16 amino acids. The V gene's germline CDR1 is SGHTA and CDR2 FQGNSA. V lost 0 bases and J lost 2, with 11 bases in between. The CDR3: CASSLAIGRGNQPQHF. CDR3 nucleotide sequence: TGTGCCAGCAGCTTAGCTATAGGGAGGGGCAATCAGCCCCAGCATTTT.

This clone was counted a few times. The CDR3 reads CASSFVPGLNQPQHF. The CDR3 DNA follows: TGTGCCAGCAGCTTCGTACCGGGTCTCAATCAGCCCCAGCATTTT. V is TRBV28 and J is TRBJ1-5; D ambiguous. Trimming removed 6 bases from V and 3 bases from J, with 15 bases in between. In germline, CDR1 is MDHEN, CDR2 SYDVKM. The CDR3 loop spans 15 amino acids.

The chain uses TRBV25-1 and TRBJ2-3; TRBD1 matches at 7 bases. Per the germline V gene, CDR1 is MGHDK and CDR2 is SYGVNS. The CDR3 sequence is 15 residues long. V lost 0 bases and J lost 5; bases outside the gene matches: 5. The CDR3 region is CASSEYLGGGDTQYF. CDR3 nucleotides: TGTGCCAGCAGTGAATATCTAGGGGGCGGAGATACGCAGTATTTT.

This chain connects TRBV7-9 to TRBJ2-6; D uncertain. Germline V gives CDR1 SEHNR, CDR2 FQNEAQ (reference sequence). There are 16 residues in the CDR3. V was trimmed by 4 bases and J by 0 bases, leaving 10 bases between them. The CDR3 loop reads CASSSSWSSGANVLTF. Written as DNA, the CDR3 is TGTGCCAGCAGCTCGTCGTGGAGCTCTGGGGCCAACGTCCTGACTTTC.

The J gene is TRBJ1-4, the V gene TRBV28; no clear D. Trimming removed 6 bases from V and 10 bases from J, with 18 bases in between. The CDR3 is made up of 14 amino acids. Germline values: CDR1 MDHEN, CDR2 SYDVKM. The CDR3 region is CASSVTNVGRKLFF. Written as DNA, the CDR3 is TGTGCCAGCAGCGTTACTAACGTTGGGCGAAAACTGTTTTTT. Full variable domain (outside the CDR3, taken from reference TRBV28 and TRBJ1-4): DVKVTQSSRYLVKRTGEKVFLECVQDMDHENMFWYRQDPGLGLRLIYFSYDVKMKEKGDIPEGYSVSREKKERFSLILESASTNQTSMYLCASSVTNVGRKLFFGSGTQLSVL.

This clone was seen a single time. The V gene is TRBV12-5, the J gene TRBJ2-5, with 7 bases that match TRBD1. CDR1 is LGHNT and CDR2 is FRNRAP in the germline V gene. The CDR3 has 16 residues. The trim removed 0 bases at V and 4 bases at J, leaving 8 bases unmatched. The CDR3 sequence: CASGLVLSSGGETQYF. In DNA, the CDR3 is TGTGCTAGTGGTTTGGTCTTAAGCTCAGGGGGAGAGACCCAGTACTTC.

The chain recombines TRBV28 with TRBJ1-6; 8 nucleotides match TRBD1. The V segment lost 8 bases and the J segment 8 bases; nucleotides outside the gene matches: 8. Germline-derived CDR1 and CDR2 are MDHEN and SYDVKM. The CDR3 is made up of 14 amino acids. The CDR3 spells CASGSGQGDSPLHF. The CDR3 DNA sequence: TGTGCCAGCGGATCTGGACAGGGAGATTCACCCCTCCACTTT.

The genes are TRBV28 and TRBJ1-5; maybe TRBD1 (5 bases). Trimming took 1 base from V and 7 from J, leaving 11 bases between them. The length of the CDR3 is 14 residues. Germline V gene data show CDR1 as MDHEN and CDR2 as SYDVKM. The CDR3 DNA reads as TGTGCCAGCAGTTTATTGGGGCCGGAGCAGCCCCAGCATTTT. As protein: CASSLLGPEQPQHF. Full variable domain (outside the CDR3, taken from reference TRBV28 and TRBJ1-5): DVKVTQSSRYLVKRTGEKVFLECVQDMDHENMFWYRQDPGLGLRLIYFSYDVKMKEKGDIPEGYSVSREKKERFSLILESASTNQTSMYLCASSLLGPEQPQHFGDGTRLSIL.

The V and J genes are TRBV6-5 and TRBJ2-7; D might be TRBD1 (6 bases). CDR3 size: 14 residues. Per the germline V gene, CDR1 is MNHEY and CDR2 is SVGAGI. With 5 bases removed from V and 3 bases from J, the gap between germline ends came to 14 bases. CDR3 in amino acids: CASSKNRDNYEQYF. CDR3 nucleotides: TGTGCCAGCAGTAAAAATCGGGACAACTACGAGCAGTACTTC.

The chain carries TRBV29-1 and TRBJ2-1; 11 bases are shared with TRBD2. The CDR3 spans 13 residues. Trimming removed 6 bases from V and 8 bases from J; junction bases left unmatched: 6. From germline, CDR1 is SQVTM and CDR2 ANQGSEA. The CDR3 is CSVLAGEWDEQFF. The CDR3 DNA is TGCAGCGTACTAGCGGGGGAGTGGGATGAGCAGTTCTTC.

The V and J genes are TRBV7-2 and TRBJ2-5; a weak D match, TRBD1 (5 bases). The length of the CDR3 is 13 residues. Germline CDR1 is SGHTA and CDR2 is FQGNSA. V was trimmed by 3 bases and J by 2 bases, leaving 7 bases between them. CDR3 DNA sequence: TGTGCCAGCAGCTTCGACAGACAAGAGACCCAGTACTTC. Its translation: CASSFDRQETQYF.

The chain couples TRBV7-8 to TRBJ1-5, with a weak D call TRBD1 (5 bases). The V end lost 3 bases, the J end lost 4 bases, and 10 bases lay between the germline ends. CDR3 length: 14 amino acids. CDR1 is SGHVS, CDR2 FQNEAQ, per germline. The CDR3 protein is CASSLGVLNQPQHF. CDR3 nucleotides: TGTGCCAGCAGCTTGGGGGTGTTGAATCAGCCCCAGCATTTT.

The chain is built from TRBV7-8 and TRBJ1-5, with D perhaps matching TRBD1 (5 bases). The CDR3 spans 16 residues. Germline CDR1 is SGHVS and CDR2 is FQNEAQ. V lost 1 base to trimming and J lost 2 bases, with 12 bases between them. The DNA of the CDR3 is TGTGCCAGCAGCTTAGTAATCGCCAGGGGCAATCAGCCCCAGCATTTT. Amino acid sequence: CASSLVIARGNQPQHF.

J is TRBJ2-4 and V is TRBV5-6; D not resolved. Trimming took off 0 bases at V and 2 bases at J, with 12 bases between the two ends. Germline V CDR1 and CDR2: SGHDT, YYEEEE. CDR3 length: 16 residues. The CDR3 region is CASSLGVSGSKNIQYF. For the CDR3, the DNA is TGTGCCAGCAGCTTGGGAGTGTCGGGTTCCAAAAACATTCAGTACTTC.

This rearrangement joins TRBV10-2 to TRBJ2-1; 11 nucleotides align to TRBD1. V trimming: 8 bases; J trimming: 4 bases; junction bases outside the gene matches: 7. This CDR3 is built from 15 residues. The germline V gene has CDR1 WSHSY and CDR2 SAAADI. The CDR3 spells CASGRGQGAYNEQFF. CDR3 nucleotide sequence: TGCGCCAGCGGGCGAGGACAGGGGGCATACAATGAGCAGTTCTTC.

This clone was seen a single time. The rearrangement uses TRBV7-2 and TRBJ1-1; D is undetermined. V shed 6 bases and J shed 0 bases, with 8 bases lying between them. Germline V gene sequence: CDR1 SGHTA, CDR2 FQGNSA. The CDR3 is 13 residues long. Written as DNA, the CDR3 is TGTGCCAGCAGGCCGCCAATGAACACTGAAGCTTTCTTT. It encodes CASRPPMNTEAFF.

The chain has TRBV29-1 and TRBJ2-1; D is unresolved. Germline V gene sequence: CDR1 SQVTM, CDR2 ANQGSEA. The CDR3 extends over 12 amino acids. Trimming shortened V by 1 base and J by 8 bases, and 9 bases separated the two germline ends. The CDR3 reads CSVEGQLYEQFF. The DNA of the CDR3 is TGCAGCGTTGAAGGGCAGCTTTATGAGCAGTTCTTC.

This chain uses TRBV29-1 with TRBJ2-1, with D possibly being TRBD1 or TRBD2 (7 bases each). Germline V lookup: CDR1 SQVTM, CDR2 ANQGSEA. This CDR3 region has 14 residues. V was clipped by 4 bases and J by 5 bases, with 15 bases between them. Written as DNA, the CDR3 is TGCAGCGTTGGCAGGGGGGGTATAGACAATGAGCAGTTCTTC. Protein product: CSVGRGGIDNEQFF.

The chain recombines TRBV18 with TRBJ2-3, with TRBD2 matching 7 bases. Germline lookup yields CDR1 KGHSH and CDR2 LQKENI. The CDR3 sequence is 16 residues long. With 2 bases clipped from V and 6 bases from J, the junction kept 11 bases outside the gene matches. The CDR3 DNA sequence: TGTGCCAGCTCACCAAACTCGCCTAGCGGACCGGATACGCAGTATTTT. It is translated as CASSPNSPSGPDTQYF.

The chain is built from TRBV7-2 and TRBJ1-2; 7 bases agree with TRBD1. The V gene end was trimmed by 0 bases and the J gene end by 2 bases; junction bases not matched to a gene: 3. The CDR3 totals 15 residues. Germline loops: CDR1 SGHTA, CDR2 FQGNSA. CDR3 nucleotides: TGTGCCAGCAGCTTAGCAACAGGGGCGAACTATGGCTACACCTTC. Translating it yields CASSLATGANYGYTF.

The J gene is TRBJ1-5, the V gene TRBV7-8, with 7 bases matching TRBD1. The germline gives CDR1 SGHVS, CDR2 FQNEAQ. J gave up 11 bases and V 8 bases, and 18 bases lay outside the gene matches. This CDR3 has 15 residues. The CDR3 reads CASANTGDPSAAQHF. In DNA form, the CDR3 reads TGTGCCAGCGCCAACACAGGGGACCCATCAGCCGCCCAGCATTTT.

The table lists this clone with a count of one. This chain connects TRBV7-3 to TRBJ2-5; 12 bases are a match to TRBD2. J lost 4 bases, V lost 3 bases, and 6 bases had no gene match. The length of the CDR3 is 16 residues. Germline V CDR1 and CDR2: SGHTA, FQGTGA. The CDR3 loop is CASSLTSGSGGETQYF. The CDR3 DNA reads TGTGCCAGCAGCTTGACTAGCGGGAGCGGAGGAGAGACCCAGTACTTC. The full variable domain, with the rest looked up from reference TRBV7-3 and TRBJ2-5, is GAGVSQTPSNKVTEKGKYVELRCDPISGHTALYWYRQSLGQGPEFLIYFQGTGAADDSGLPNDRFFAVRPEGSVSTLKIQRTERGDSAVYLCASSLTSGSGGETQYFGPGTRLLVL.

In its sample, this clone was seen a few times. This chain joins TRBV7-3 and TRBJ2-5; D is perhaps TRBD1 (5 bases). In germline, CDR1 is SGHTA, CDR2 FQGTGA. The CDR3 loop spans 16 amino acids. The V and J ends lost 1 base and 1 base respectively, with 13 bases between them. CDR3 residues: CASSLSRQSGQETQYF. For the CDR3, the DNA is TGTGCCAGCAGCTTAAGTAGACAGTCGGGCCAAGAGACCCAGTACTTC. The variable domain in full, with the rest retrieved from reference TRBV7-3 and TRBJ2-5, is GAGVSQTPSNKVTEKGKYVELRCDPISGHTALYWYRQSLGQGPEFLIYFQGTGAADDSGLPNDRFFAVRPEGSVSTLKIQRTERGDSAVYLCASSLSRQSGQETQYFGPGTRLLVL.

This chain joins TRBV7-9 and TRBJ1-2, with 9 bases that match TRBD1. The CDR3 length is 11 residues. The trim removed 8 bases at V and 8 bases at J, leaving 3 bases unmatched. Germline values: CDR1 SEHNR, CDR2 FQNEAQ (reference sequence). CDR3 in DNA: TGTGCCAGCGGGACAGGGAGAGGCTACACCTTC. Encoded protein: CASGTGRGYTF.

This clone was seen just once. This chain joins TRBV13 and TRBJ2-3; D might be TRBD2 (5 bases). In germline, CDR1 is PRHDT, CDR2 FYEKMQ (reference sequence). The CDR3 runs to 16 residues. V was shortened by 5 bases and J by 3 bases, with 18 bases between the two germline ends. The CDR3 protein is CASSVSMGGRTDTQYF. The CDR3 DNA follows: TGTGCCAGCAGCGTTTCAATGGGTGGGAGAACAGATACGCAGTATTTT.

J is TRBJ2-1 and V is TRBV6-5, with TRBD1 identical over 8 bases. CDR1 MNHEY and CDR2 SVGAGI come from the germline V gene. Unmatched junction bases numbered 9, after V lost 7 bases and J lost 4 bases. The CDR3 totals 15 residues. CDR3 DNA: TGTGCCAGCACCAGGGGGCAGCCCCAGTACAATGAGCAGTTCTTC. Translating gives CASTRGQPQYNEQFF.

CDR3: CSVEVSSYNEQFF. CDR3 nucleotide sequence: TGCAGCGTTGAAGTTAGCTCCTACAATGAGCAGTTCTTC. J is TRBJ2-1 and V is TRBV29-1, with D unclear. CDR1 is SQVTM, CDR2 ANQGSEA, per germline. V was clipped by 1 base and J by 0 bases, with 4 bases between them. CDR3 length: 13 residues.

The rearrangement links TRBV28 to TRBJ2-7; 9 positions match TRBD2. V shed 5 bases and J 9 bases; nucleotides not matched to a gene: 8. This CDR3 is 13 amino acids long. Germline CDR1 MDHEN, CDR2 SYDVKM. The CDR3 sequence is CASSALTSGGQYF. CDR3 nucleotides: TGTGCCAGCAGTGCCCTGACTAGCGGAGGGCAGTACTTC.

The V gene is TRBV5-1, the J gene TRBJ2-1; no clear D gene. The CDR3 runs to 16 residues. The germline V and J ends were trimmed by 0 bases and 0 bases, with 10 bases remaining between them. Germline V gene sequence: CDR1 SGHRS, CDR2 YFSETQ. The CDR3 bases are TGCGCCAGCAGCTTGGACGGCGGTAGCTCCTACAATGAGCAGTTCTTC. Translating it yields CASSLDGGSSYNEQFF.